These 24 T cell receptor beta chains were all obtained from the same sample, sequenced in a study of OX40 agonist ivuxolimab in advanced cancers. The library came from the immunoSEQ multiplex PCR assay. Imported from immuneACCESS, the table was reduced by TCRdb to in-frame sequences with V and J called. These copies leave out some clones; in studies compared against another copy, an unresolved V gene accounts for under half, and the cause of the remainder is not known. Within this sample are tens of thousands of clones, with more than 80% of them counted one time only. The top ten clonotypes cover less than 2% of the sample. The input for sequencing was CD4+ or CD8+ T cells sorted from blood, taken in a trial of the OX40 agonist ivuxolimab. The receptors stem from an adult with an advanced solid tumor such as melanoma, head and neck, liver or kidney cancer.

This clone showed up just once. V gene TRBV5-1 combines with J gene TRBJ2-5, with 14 nucleotides matching TRBD2. V lost 4 bases to trimming and J lost 5 bases; unmatched junction nucleotides: 10. CDR1 is SGHRS, CDR2 YFSETQ, per germline. The CDR3 loop spans 17 amino acids. The DNA of the CDR3 is TGCGCCAGCAGCGCCGGACTAGCGGGAGGAGAAGAGGAGACCCAGTACTTC. Encoded protein: CASSAGLAGGEEETQYF.

The chain is built from TRBV11-2 and TRBJ2-7; 7 positions match TRBD1. This CDR3 comprises 14 residues. The V and J ends lost 4 bases and 0 bases, in that order; junction bases with no gene match: 3. Germline CDR1 SGHAT, CDR2 FQNNGV. CDR3 in amino acids: CASSYDRVSYEQYF. The CDR3 region has the DNA TGTGCCAGCAGCTACGACAGGGTCTCCTACGAGCAGTACTTC.

V and J are TRBV14 and TRBJ2-7; 13 nucleotides agree with TRBD2. Trimming took 3 bases from V and 12 from J; bases not matched to a gene: 14. Germline V lookup: CDR1 SGHDN, CDR2 FVKESK. The CDR3 consists of 16 residues. The CDR3 spells CASSQGRTSGRAAPYF. The CDR3 DNA reads as TGTGCCAGCAGCCAGGGCCGAACTAGCGGGAGGGCCGCTCCGTACTTC. The full variable domain, with the rest looked up from reference TRBV14 and TRBJ2-7, is EAGVTQFPSHSVIEKGQTVTLRCDPISGHDNLYWYRRVMGKEIKFLLHFVKESKQDESGMPNNRFLAERTGGTYSTLKVQPAELEDSGVYFCASSQGRTSGRAAPYFGPGTRLTVT.

The V and J genes are TRBV28 and TRBJ1-5; the match to TRBD1 covers 7 bases. The CDR3 is made up of 16 amino acids. The germline gives CDR1 MDHEN, CDR2 SYDVKM. Trimming at V came to 5 bases and at J to 0 bases, leaving 7 bases not matched to a gene. The CDR3 reads CASSRQGLYSNQPQHF. CDR3 coding DNA: TGTGCCAGCAGTCGACAGGGACTTTATAGCAATCAGCCCCAGCATTTT.

The chain's CDR3 is CASSEQGNTEAFF. The DNA of the CDR3 is TGTGCCAGCAGCGAACAGGGGAACACTGAAGCTTTCTTT. The chain has TRBV7-9 and TRBJ1-1, with D possibly being TRBD1 (6 bases). Germline V CDR1 and CDR2: SEHNR, FQNEAQ (reference sequence). The CDR3 extends over 13 amino acids. The V end was cut by 5 bases, the J end by 1 base, with 8 bases between.

The chain joins TRBV2 to TRBJ2-7; D could derive from TRBD1 or TRBD2 (5 bases each). This CDR3 contains 14 residues. Germline CDR1 SNHLY, CDR2 FYNNEI. The V end lost 8 bases, the J end lost 2 bases, and 16 bases lay between the germline ends. The CDR3: CASSGRASTYEQYF. The CDR3 bases are TGTGCCAGCTCAGGGCGGGCCTCCACCTACGAGCAGTACTTC.

The J gene is TRBJ2-3, the V gene TRBV7-8; tentatively, D is TRBD1 (5 bases). CDR3 length: 15 amino acids. Germline CDR1 reads SGHVS; CDR2 reads FQNEAQ. Trimming pared 3 bases from V and 0 bases from J, leaving 10 bases between. CDR3 coding DNA: TGTGCCAGCAGCTTCGCCAGGGCAAGCACAGATACGCAGTATTTT. Translation: CASSFARASTDTQYF. The full variable domain, completed using reference TRBV7-8 and TRBJ2-3, is GAGVSQSPRYKVAKRGQDVALRCDPISGHVSLFWYQQALGQGPEFLTYFQNEAQLDKSGLPSDRFFAERPEGSVSTLKIQRTQQEDSAVYLCASSFARASTDTQYFGPGTRLTVL.

The V call is TRBV9, the J call TRBJ2-7; tentative D call: TRBD2 (6 bases). Trimming cost V 0 bases and J 5 bases, with 15 bases left between them. Germline loops: CDR1 SGDLS, CDR2 YYNGEE. The CDR3 has 15 amino acids. The CDR3 here is CASSVGGAAPNEQYF. DNA for the CDR3: TGTGCCAGCAGCGTAGGCGGGGCGGCCCCCAACGAGCAGTACTTC.

The chain links TRBV5-4 to TRBJ2-3; unclear D gene. Germline V gene data show CDR1 as SGHNT and CDR2 as YYREEE (reference sequence). CDR3 length equals 14 residues. V was clipped by 0 bases and J by 2 bases, with 7 bases between them. As DNA, the CDR3 is TGTGCCAGCAGCTTGGGACCTATCACAGATACGCAGTATTTT. It encodes CASSLGPITDTQYF.

The chain has TRBV11-2 and TRBJ2-2, with D possibly being TRBD2 (6 bases). V was pared by 1 base and J by 0 bases, with 15 bases between. Germline assignment: CDR1 SGHAT and CDR2 FQNNGV. The CDR3 runs to 18 residues. In DNA, the CDR3 is TGTGCCAGCAGCTTAGGGGTTGGGGGGTCTTCGAACACCGGGGAGCTGTTTTTT. It yields the protein CASSLGVGGSSNTGELFF. Combining the CDR3 with reference TRBV11-2 and TRBJ2-2 gives the whole variable domain EAGVAQSPRYKIIEKRQSVAFWCNPISGHATLYWYQQILGQGPKLLIQFQNNGVVDDSQLPKDRFSAERLKGVDSTLKIQPAKLEDSAVYLCASSLGVGGSSNTGELFFGEGSRLTVL.

This chain uses TRBV14 with TRBJ1-6; no reliable D call. Germline loops: CDR1 SGHDN, CDR2 FVKESK. V was trimmed by 1 base and J by 8 bases, leaving 12 bases between them. The CDR3 runs 15 residues. CDR3 sequence: CASSQGLARDSPLHF. The CDR3 nucleotides are TGTGCCAGCAGCCAAGGGCTGGCTAGGGATTCACCCCTCCACTTT.

The chain carries TRBV4-3 and TRBJ2-7; 9 bases map to TRBD2. The CDR3 extends over 14 amino acids. Germline V lookup: CDR1 LGHNA, CDR2 YSLEER. The J segment lost 0 bases and the V segment lost 4 bases, leaving 1 base of the junction unmatched. CDR3 nucleotide sequence: TGCGCCAGCAGCCTGCGGGGGGGCTCCTACGAGCAGTACTTC. This translates into CASSLRGGSYEQYF.

The rearrangement links TRBV6-5 to TRBJ2-7; 7 bases map to TRBD1. Germline assignment: CDR1 MNHEY and CDR2 SVGAGI. This CDR3 is built from 13 residues. The junction had 3 bases not matched to a gene; V was cut back by 2 bases and J by 5 bases. CDR3 residues: CASSYATGNEQYF. The CDR3 nucleotides read TGTGCCAGCAGTTACGCGACAGGGAACGAGCAGTACTTC.

The chain has TRBV7-2 and TRBJ1-5, with unresolved D. With 2 bases removed from V and 1 base from J, the gap between germline ends came to 6 bases. This CDR3 spans 14 amino acids. Germline CDR1 reads SGHTA; CDR2 reads FQGNSA. The CDR3 loop is CASSLMGSNQPQHF. The CDR3, as DNA: TGTGCCAGCAGCTTAATGGGGAGCAATCAGCCCCAGCATTTT.

This clone was picked up one time. The chain employs TRBV2 and TRBJ1-4; D remains unclear. Germline V gene lookup returns CDR1 SNHLY and CDR2 FYNNEI. This CDR3 spans 15 amino acids. The ends were cut back, 5 bases at V and 2 bases at J, with 12 bases in the middle. The CDR3 DNA follows: TGTGCCAGCAGTCTCGACGGTAGGACTAATGAAAAACTGTTTTTT. Protein product: CASSLDGRTNEKLFF.

For this clone: A read error may produce the germline difference seen at one junction end. The chain employs TRBV10-3 and TRBJ2-7, with 7 bases aligning to TRBD1. Germline-derived CDR1 and CDR2 are ENHRY and SYGVKD. This CDR3 comprises 16 residues. The CDR3 DNA sequence: TGTGCCATCAGTGAGTCAGGTCGGGGCAGGGGGTACGCGCAGTACTTC. Translating it yields CAISESGRGRGYAQYF.

The chain combines TRBV6-1 with TRBJ2-1; either TRBD1 or TRBD2 may supply D (6 bases each). Trimming cost V 1 base and J 0 bases, with 13 bases left between them. Germline CDR1 is MNHNS and CDR2 is SASEGT. CDR3 length equals 17 residues. This chain's CDR3 is CASSEGGARSSYNEQFF. The CDR3 DNA reads TGTGCCAGCAGTGAAGGGGGGGCGCGGAGCTCCTACAATGAGCAGTTCTTC.

CDR3 in amino acids: CASSSREGTAFF. The CDR3 nucleotides are TGTGCCAGCAGCTCTAGGGAGGGCACAGCTTTCTTT. The rearrangement links TRBV11-3 to TRBJ1-1, with D hard to call. V shed 4 bases and J shed 10 bases, with 13 bases lying between them. The germline gives CDR1 SGHNT, CDR2 YENEEA. The CDR3 runs to 12 residues.

The chain combines TRBV11-3 with TRBJ2-3; D not resolved. The CDR3 has 16 residues. From germline, CDR1 is SGHNT and CDR2 YENEEA. Trimming removed 1 base from V and 0 bases from J, with 11 bases in between. CDR3 nucleotide sequence: TGTGCCAGCAGCTTAGGATTCGACGCGAGCACAGATACGCAGTATTTT. Translation: CASSLGFDASTDTQYF.

J is TRBJ2-5 and V is TRBV7-2; 10 bases agree with TRBD1. The CDR3 consists of 14 residues. V trimming: 5 bases; J trimming: 4 bases; junction bases outside the gene matches: 4. From germline, CDR1 is SGHTA and CDR2 FQGNSA. For the CDR3, the DNA is TGTGCCAGCAGCCGGGACAGGGGTGGAGAGACCCAGTACTTC. Translated: CASSRDRGGETQYF.

The chain combines TRBV29-1 with TRBJ1-6; no definite D call. Per the germline V gene, CDR1 is SQVTM and CDR2 is ANQGSEA. The V end lost 4 bases, the J end lost 0 bases, and 7 bases lay between the germline ends. This CDR3 region has 14 residues. The CDR3: CSVASFSYNSPLHF. CDR3 coding DNA: TGCAGCGTTGCCTCCTTCTCCTATAATTCACCCCTCCACTTT.

This rearrangement joins TRBV19 to TRBJ2-2, with unresolved D. Between the trimmed V and J ends, which lost 6 bases and 1 base, there was a span of 9 bases. This CDR3 comprises 14 residues. CDR1 and CDR2 (germline): LNHDA, SQIVND (reference sequence). CDR3 loop: CASRYAVNTGELFF. The CDR3 DNA is TGTGCCAGTAGATATGCAGTGAACACCGGGGAGCTGTTTTTT.

The CDR3 coding sequence is TGTGCCAGCAGTTCGGGGGGGGCCTACAATGAGCAGTTCTTC. Translation gives CASSSGGAYNEQFF. The chain combines TRBV6-5 with TRBJ2-1; 8 bases line up with TRBD2. J was trimmed by 2 bases and V by 4 bases; bases with no gene match: 1. This CDR3 has 14 amino acids. Germline values: CDR1 MNHEY, CDR2 SVGAGI.

CDR3: CASSWDRNTEAFF. DNA for the CDR3: TGTGCCAGCAGCTGGGACAGGAACACTGAAGCTTTCTTT. The rearrangement uses TRBV5-4 and TRBJ1-1; 7 positions match TRBD1. J gave up 1 base and V 3 bases, and 0 bases lay outside the gene matches. Germline values: CDR1 SGHNT, CDR2 YYREEE (reference sequence). This CDR3 region has 13 residues. The whole variable domain, remainder taken from reference TRBV5-4 and TRBJ1-1, is ETGVTQSPTHLIKTRGQQVTLRCSSQSGHNTVSWYQQALGQGPQFIFQYYREEENGRGNFPPRFSGLQFPNYSSELNVNALELDDSALYLCASSWDRNTEAFFGQGTRLTVV.